The 20 T cell receptor beta chains listed next were all sequenced from one sample in a study of metastatic and nonmetastatic thyroid tumors. TCRdb used MiXCR to call clones anew from the PCR reads. The sample shows fewer than 4,500 clones, 34% of them seen only once. Nobody among the patients had been given any treatment before thyroid surgery. What was sequenced was adjacent normal tissue. All receptors derive from a female donor with papillary thyroid cancer or a benign thyroid nodule (not recorded which). Some clones in this sample may be carry-over from other donors' samples.

Details on this clone: Mismatch with germline at one junction end may stem from a read error. V gene TRBV3-1 combines with J gene TRBJ1-5; TRBD1 matches 10 bases. Germline CDR1 and CDR2: LGHDT and YNNKEL (reference sequence). The CDR3 has 14 amino acids. CDR3 DNA: TGTGCCAGCAGCAATCGGACAGGGGGACAGCCCGAGCATTTT. Translated: CASSNRTGGQPEHF.

This rearrangement joins TRBV28 to TRBJ2-7, with TRBD2 matching over 9 bases. This CDR3 comprises 15 residues. V lost 7 bases to trimming and J lost 1 base; unmatched junction nucleotides: 8. Germline V gives CDR1 MDHEN, CDR2 SYDVKM. CDR3 loop: CASILTSGLSYEQYF. The CDR3 DNA reads TGTGCCAGCATCCTTACTAGCGGGTTATCCTACGAGCAGTACTTC.

This clone was seen only a few times. The chain carries TRBV27 and TRBJ2-7; TRBD2 matches at 10 bases. The CDR3 is 15 residues long. Germline V gene data show CDR1 as MNHEY and CDR2 as SMNVEV (reference sequence). V lost 3 bases, J lost 7 bases, and 9 bases stayed unmatched. CDR3 bases: TGTGCCAGCAGTTTTTCTAGCGGGAGAGCAAGGGAGCAGTACTTC. It translates to CASSFSSGRAREQYF.

The rearrangement uses TRBV11-1 and TRBJ2-7; 10 bases line up with TRBD1. Germline CDR1 and CDR2: SGHAT and FQDESV (reference sequence). The CDR3 sequence is 12 residues long. The V and J ends lost 4 bases and 6 bases, in that order; junction bases with no gene match: 0. The DNA for the CDR3 is TGTGCCAGCAGCTGGACAGGGGGCGAGCAGTACTTC. It is translated as CASSWTGGEQYF.

This clone has just a few counts. The chain uses TRBV28 and TRBJ2-7; D is undetermined. This CDR3 region has 12 residues. Germline V CDR1 and CDR2: MDHEN, SYDVKM. Trimming shortened V by 3 bases and J by 3 bases, and 6 bases separated the two germline ends. The CDR3 spells CASSFDRYEQYF. DNA of the CDR3: TGTGCCAGCAGTTTCGACCGCTACGAGCAGTACTTC.

This clone was seen more than once but under ten times. CDR3 nucleotides: TGTGCCAGCAGTGAAGCGGGAGGGGCTGGATTTGGCTACACCTTC. Amino acid sequence: CASSEAGGAGFGYTF. The chain links TRBV2 to TRBJ1-2; the D gene is possibly TRBD1 (5 bases). Trimming stripped 0 bases from V and 7 bases from J, with 15 bases between. The CDR3 runs to 15 residues. The V gene's germline CDR1 is SNHLY and CDR2 FYNNEI.

This clone was found a few times. This chain uses TRBV28 with TRBJ2-7; TRBD2 is a possible D gene (5 bases). There are 13 residues in the CDR3. The germline CDR1 and CDR2 sequences are MDHEN and SYDVKM. V gave up 5 bases and J gave up 5 bases, with 13 bases separating them. The CDR3 DNA reads as TGTGCCAGCAGTATAGTAATCGGGAACGAGCAGTACTTC. Its translation is CASSIVIGNEQYF.

The CDR3 protein is CASSVGGRNTEAFF. The DNA for the CDR3 is TGTGCCAGCAGCGTAGGGGGCCGGAACACTGAAGCTTTCTTT. J is TRBJ1-1 and V is TRBV9; tentative D call: TRBD1 (5 bases). The CDR3 runs 14 residues. The V end was cut by 0 bases, the J end by 1 base, with 7 bases between. Germline CDR1 SGDLS, CDR2 YYNGEE. Looking up the rest from reference TRBV9 and TRBJ1-1 gives the full variable domain: DSGVTQTPKHLITATGQRVTLRCSPRSGDLSVYWYQQSLDQGLQFLIQYYNGEERAKGNILERFSAQQFPDLHSELNLSSLELGDSALYFCASSVGGRNTEAFFGQGTRLTVV.

J is TRBJ1-4 and V is TRBV28; 7 bases match TRBD1. The CDR3 is 15 residues long. Germline assignment: CDR1 MDHEN and CDR2 SYDVKM. With 7 bases clipped from V and 4 bases from J, the junction kept 9 bases outside the gene matches. Here the CDR3 reads CASITDREGNEKLFF. CDR3 nucleotides: TGTGCCAGCATTACTGACAGGGAGGGTAATGAAAAACTGTTTTTT. Full variable domain (rest looked up from reference TRBV28 and TRBJ1-4): DVKVTQSSRYLVKRTGEKVFLECVQDMDHENMFWYRQDPGLGLRLIYFSYDVKMKEKGDIPEGYSVSREKKERFSLILESASTNQTSMYLCASITDREGNEKLFFGSGTQLSVL.

This clone appeared a few times. Other DNA sequences of this sample code for an identical CDR3. The rearrangement links TRBV10-3 to TRBJ1-5, with 10 bases aligning to TRBD1. The V gene end was trimmed by 8 bases and the J gene end by 0 bases; junction bases not matched to a gene: 1. Germline V gene data show CDR1 as ENHRY and CDR2 as SYGVKD. The CDR3 consists of 14 residues. CDR3 protein: CAIGTGDSNQPQHF. The CDR3 DNA sequence: TGTGCCATCGGGACAGGGGATAGCAATCAGCCCCAGCATTTT.

There are a few counts of this clone. The V and J genes are TRBV10-3 and TRBJ2-7, with unresolved D. The V end lost 0 bases, the J end lost 7 bases, and 7 bases lay between the germline ends. The CDR3 runs to 12 residues. Germline lookup yields CDR1 ENHRY and CDR2 SYGVKD. This chain's CDR3 is CAISESGQEQYF. As DNA, the CDR3 is TGTGCCATCAGTGAGTCAGGTCAAGAGCAGTACTTC.

The chain links TRBV30 to TRBJ1-2; D call uncertain. Trimming left V 2 bases short and J 7 bases short, with 14 bases between. CDR3 size: 13 residues. The germline V gene has CDR1 GTSNPN and CDR2 SVGIG (reference sequence). The DNA of the CDR3 is TGTGCCTGGAGTAGAGGGATGAAATTTGGCTACACCTTC. It yields the protein CAWSRGMKFGYTF.

Points on this clone: In this CDR3 the conserved last residue, phenylalanine or tryptophan, is missing, so a read error is likely. The chain carries TRBV30 and TRBJ1-1; 7 bases are shared with TRBD1. This CDR3 is 18 amino acids long. The J segment lost 0 bases and the V segment lost 2 bases, leaving 15 bases of the junction unmatched. Germline V CDR1 and CDR2: GTSNPN, SVGIG (reference sequence). CDR3 residues: CAWSPPGTGVDVNTEAFL. In DNA, the CDR3 is TGTGCCTGGAGTCCTCCCGGTACAGGGGTGGATGTGAACACTGAAGCTTTCCTT.

The DNA of the CDR3 is TGTGCCAGCAGCTCGGACGGCTTGAGCACTGAAGCTTTCTTT. Residues: CASSSDGLSTEAFF. The V gene is TRBV11-3, the J gene TRBJ1-1; D gene uncertain. Germline V CDR1 and CDR2: SGHNT, YENEEA. The CDR3 runs 14 residues. The V and J ends lost 4 bases and 4 bases respectively, with 13 bases between them.

This clone has a handful of counts. CDR3 in amino acids: CASRQAGTNRETQYF. For the CDR3, the DNA is TGTGCCAGCAGACAGGCCGGGACTAATAGGGAGACCCAGTACTTC. The chain couples TRBV6-1 to TRBJ2-5, with 7 bases that match TRBD2. The CDR3 loop spans 15 amino acids. Germline V gene sequence: CDR1 MNHNS, CDR2 SASEGT. V lost 6 bases, J lost 5 bases, and 12 bases stayed unmatched.

This chain connects TRBV2 to TRBJ1-4; D possibly corresponds to TRBD1 (5 bases). The CDR3 consists of 13 residues. The V and J ends lost 2 bases and 11 bases respectively, with 12 bases between them. The germline V gene has CDR1 SNHLY and CDR2 FYNNEI. DNA of the CDR3: TGTGCCAGCAGTGAAAGGTGGGACGAGAAACTGTTTTTT. This sequence encodes CASSERWDEKLFF.

The V gene is TRBV6-1, the J gene TRBJ1-1; 9 nucleotides line up with TRBD1. This CDR3 has 14 residues. Germline V gene lookup returns CDR1 MNHNS and CDR2 SASEGT. The V gene end was trimmed by 6 bases and the J gene end by 6 bases; junction bases not matched to a gene: 8. CDR3 in amino acids: CASSHDRGISEAFF. In DNA form, the CDR3 reads TGTGCCAGCAGCCACGACAGGGGGATCTCTGAAGCTTTCTTT.

This rearrangement joins TRBV7-9 to TRBJ1-1; no clear D gene. Trimming removed 8 bases from V and 1 base from J, with 11 bases in between. Germline V gene sequence: CDR1 SEHNR, CDR2 FQNEAQ (reference sequence). This CDR3 comprises 13 residues. The CDR3 region is CASLWRPNTEAFF. DNA for the CDR3: TGTGCCAGCCTATGGCGGCCGAACACTGAAGCTTTCTTT.

The chain recombines TRBV27 with TRBJ2-1; TRBD2 matches 7 bases. Trimming cost V 1 base and J 5 bases; bases outside gene matches: 14. This CDR3 spans 18 amino acids. Germline lookup yields CDR1 MNHEY and CDR2 SMNVEV (reference sequence). CDR3 DNA sequence: TGTGCCAGCAGTTTATTGGGGAGTTGGCTAGCGGCCGACAATGAGCAGTTCTTC. Its translation is CASSLLGSWLAADNEQFF.

CDR3 sequence reads: CASSRLPGQGKNTEAFF. The CDR3 DNA sequence: TGTGCCAGCAGCCGCCTCCCAGGACAGGGGAAAAACACTGAAGCTTTCTTT. This chain links TRBV7-8 with TRBJ1-1; 9 nucleotides match TRBD1. This CDR3 is built from 17 residues. V lost 5 bases and J lost 2; bases outside the gene matches: 12. Germline CDR1 reads SGHVS; CDR2 reads FQNEAQ. The full variable domain, completed using reference TRBV7-8 and TRBJ1-1, is GAGVSQSPRYKVAKRGQDVALRCDPISGHVSLFWYQQALGQGPEFLTYFQNEAQLDKSGLPSDRFFAERPEGSVSTLKIQRTQQEDSAVYLCASSRLPGQGKNTEAFFGQGTRLTVV.